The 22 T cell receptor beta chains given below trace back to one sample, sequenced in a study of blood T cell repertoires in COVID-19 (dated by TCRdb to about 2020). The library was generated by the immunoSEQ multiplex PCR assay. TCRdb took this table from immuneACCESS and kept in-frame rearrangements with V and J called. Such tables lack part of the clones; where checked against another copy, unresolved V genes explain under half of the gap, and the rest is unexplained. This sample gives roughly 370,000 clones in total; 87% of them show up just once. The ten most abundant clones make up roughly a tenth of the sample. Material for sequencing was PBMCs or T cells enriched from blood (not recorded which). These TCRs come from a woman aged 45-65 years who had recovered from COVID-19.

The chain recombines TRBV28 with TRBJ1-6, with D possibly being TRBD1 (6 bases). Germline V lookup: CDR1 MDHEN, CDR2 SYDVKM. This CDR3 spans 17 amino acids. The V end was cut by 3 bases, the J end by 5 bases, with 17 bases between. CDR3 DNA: TGTGCCAGCAGTTTGTATCGGGGGGGGCCGCATAATTCACCCCTCCACTTT. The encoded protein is CASSLYRGGPHNSPLHF.

The CDR3 DNA reads TGTGCCAGCAGCGTAGATTTTCTCTCCTCCTACGAGCAGTACTTC. Translation gives CASSVDFLSSYEQYF. The chain has TRBV9 and TRBJ2-7; D is uncertain. The germline CDR1 and CDR2 sequences are SGDLS and YYNGEE. V gave up 0 bases and J gave up 0 bases, with 10 bases separating them. The CDR3 has 15 residues. Full variable domain (missing parts from reference TRBV9 and TRBJ2-7): DSGVTQTPKHLITATGQRVTLRCSPRSGDLSVYWYQQSLDQGLQFLIQYYNGEERAKGNILERFSAQQFPDLHSELNLSSLELGDSALYFCASSVDFLSSYEQYFGPGTRLTVT.

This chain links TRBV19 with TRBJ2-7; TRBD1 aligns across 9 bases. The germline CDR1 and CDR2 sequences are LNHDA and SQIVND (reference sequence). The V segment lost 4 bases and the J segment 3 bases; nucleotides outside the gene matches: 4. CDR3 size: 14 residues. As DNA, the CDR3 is TGTGCCAGTAGTACGGGACAGGGCTACTACGAGCAGTACTTC. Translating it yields CASSTGQGYYEQYF. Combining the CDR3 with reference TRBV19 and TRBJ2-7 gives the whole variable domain DGGITQSPKYLFRKEGQNVTLSCEQNLNHDAMYWYRQDPGQGLRLIYYSQIVNDFQKGDIAEGYSVSREKKESFPLTVTSAQKNPTAFYLCASSTGQGYYEQYFGPGTRLTVT.

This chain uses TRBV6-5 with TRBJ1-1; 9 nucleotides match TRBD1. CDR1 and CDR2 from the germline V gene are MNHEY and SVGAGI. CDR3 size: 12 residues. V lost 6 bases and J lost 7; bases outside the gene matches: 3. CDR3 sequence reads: CASRRGQGEAFF. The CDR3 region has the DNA TGTGCCAGCAGGAGGGGACAGGGTGAAGCTTTCTTT.

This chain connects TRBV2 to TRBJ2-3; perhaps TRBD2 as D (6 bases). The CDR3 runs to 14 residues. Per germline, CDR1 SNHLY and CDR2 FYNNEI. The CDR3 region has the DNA TGTGCTTCCCTTCGGGGGTCTAGCACAGATACGCAGTATTTT. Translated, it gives CASLRGSSTDTQYF.

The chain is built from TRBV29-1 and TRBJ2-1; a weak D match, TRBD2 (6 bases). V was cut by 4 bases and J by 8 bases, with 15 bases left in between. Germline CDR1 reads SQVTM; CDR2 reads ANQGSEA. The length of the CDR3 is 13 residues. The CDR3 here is CSVAGLASHEQFF. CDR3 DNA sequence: TGCAGCGTTGCAGGGCTAGCGAGCCATGAGCAGTTCTTC.

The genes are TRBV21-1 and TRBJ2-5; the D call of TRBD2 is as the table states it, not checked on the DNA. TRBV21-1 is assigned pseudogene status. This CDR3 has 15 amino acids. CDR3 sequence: CASSKARQRRETQYF. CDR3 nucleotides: TGTGCCAGCAGCAAAGCGCGCCAGCGTCGTGAGACCCAGTACTTC.

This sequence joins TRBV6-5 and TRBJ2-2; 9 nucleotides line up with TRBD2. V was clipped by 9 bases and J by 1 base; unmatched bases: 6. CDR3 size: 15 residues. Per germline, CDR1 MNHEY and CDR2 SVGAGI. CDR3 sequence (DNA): TGTGCCAGTCCTCCACTAGCGGGGAACACCGGGGAGCTGTTTTTT. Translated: CASPPLAGNTGELFF.

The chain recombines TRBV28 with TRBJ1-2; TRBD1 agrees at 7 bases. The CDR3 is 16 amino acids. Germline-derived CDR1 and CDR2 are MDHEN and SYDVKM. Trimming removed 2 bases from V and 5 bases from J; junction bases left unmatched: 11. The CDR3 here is CASSLIGGTGAYGYTF. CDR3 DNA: TGTGCCAGCAGTTTAATCGGGGGAACAGGGGCTTATGGCTACACCTTC.

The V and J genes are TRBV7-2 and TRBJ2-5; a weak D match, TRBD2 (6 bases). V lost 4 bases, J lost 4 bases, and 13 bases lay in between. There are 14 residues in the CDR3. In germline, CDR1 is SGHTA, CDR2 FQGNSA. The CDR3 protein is CASSSPGLSETQYF. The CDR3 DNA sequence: TGTGCCAGCAGCTCACCGGGACTTTCAGAGACCCAGTACTTC.

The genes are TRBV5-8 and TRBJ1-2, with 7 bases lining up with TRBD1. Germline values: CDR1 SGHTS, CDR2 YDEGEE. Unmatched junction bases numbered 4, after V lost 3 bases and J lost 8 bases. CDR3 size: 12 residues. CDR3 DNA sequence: TGTGCCAGCAGCTCGGGACAGTACGGCTACACCTTC. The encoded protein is CASSSGQYGYTF.

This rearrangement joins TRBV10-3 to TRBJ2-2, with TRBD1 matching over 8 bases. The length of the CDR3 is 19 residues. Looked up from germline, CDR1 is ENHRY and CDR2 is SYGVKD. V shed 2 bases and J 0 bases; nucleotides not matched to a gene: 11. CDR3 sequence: CAISEPDRALNPNTGELFF. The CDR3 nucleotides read TGTGCCATCAGTGAGCCGGACAGGGCGCTTAACCCGAACACCGGGGAGCTGTTTTTT.

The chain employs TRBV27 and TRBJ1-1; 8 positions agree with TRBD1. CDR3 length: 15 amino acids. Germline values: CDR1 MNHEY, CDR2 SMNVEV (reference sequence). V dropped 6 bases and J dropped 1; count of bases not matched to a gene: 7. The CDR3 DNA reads TGTGCCAGCAGCGCAGGGGGCGAGTGGAACACTGAAGCTTTCTTT. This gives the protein CASSAGGEWNTEAFF.

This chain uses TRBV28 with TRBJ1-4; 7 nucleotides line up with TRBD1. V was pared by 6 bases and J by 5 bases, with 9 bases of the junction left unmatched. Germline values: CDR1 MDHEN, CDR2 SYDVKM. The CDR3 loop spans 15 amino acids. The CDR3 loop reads CASSPTLGQNEKLFF. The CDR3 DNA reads TGTGCCAGCAGCCCAACGTTGGGACAGAATGAAAAACTGTTTTTT.

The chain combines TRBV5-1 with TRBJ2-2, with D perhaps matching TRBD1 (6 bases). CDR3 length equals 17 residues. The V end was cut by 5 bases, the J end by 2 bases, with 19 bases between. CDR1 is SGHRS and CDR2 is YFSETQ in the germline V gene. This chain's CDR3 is CASSDKLGTRNTGELFF. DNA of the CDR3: TGCGCCAGCAGTGACAAACTGGGGACACGTAACACCGGGGAGCTGTTTTTT.

The CDR3 reads CAWRGHIATEAFF. CDR3 DNA sequence: TGTGCCTGGAGGGGACACATTGCCACTGAAGCTTTCTTT. V usage is TRBV30 and J usage is TRBJ1-1, with a tentative D call TRBD1 (6 bases). The CDR3 has 13 amino acids. In germline, CDR1 is GTSNPN, CDR2 SVGIG (reference sequence). Between the trimmed V and J ends, which lost 3 bases and 4 bases, there was a span of 12 bases.

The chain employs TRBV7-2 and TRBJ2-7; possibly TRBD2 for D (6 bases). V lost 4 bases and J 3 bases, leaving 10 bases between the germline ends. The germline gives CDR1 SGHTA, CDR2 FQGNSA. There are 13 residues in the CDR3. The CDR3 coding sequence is TGTGCCAGCAGCTCCCTCGGGGGCTACGAGCAGTACTTC. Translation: CASSSLGGYEQYF.

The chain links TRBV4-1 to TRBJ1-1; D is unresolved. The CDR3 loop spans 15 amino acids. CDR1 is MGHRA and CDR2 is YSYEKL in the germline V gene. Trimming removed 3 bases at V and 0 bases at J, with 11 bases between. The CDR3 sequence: CASSQRWPMNTEAFF. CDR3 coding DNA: TGCGCCAGCAGCCAGCGGTGGCCCATGAACACTGAAGCTTTCTTT.

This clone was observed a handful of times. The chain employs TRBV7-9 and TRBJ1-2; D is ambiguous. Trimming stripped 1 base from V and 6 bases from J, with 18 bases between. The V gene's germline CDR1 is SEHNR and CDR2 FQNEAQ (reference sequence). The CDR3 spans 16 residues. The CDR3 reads CASSLGALRATHGYTF. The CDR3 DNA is TGTGCCAGCAGCTTAGGGGCCTTGAGGGCAACCCATGGCTACACCTTC.

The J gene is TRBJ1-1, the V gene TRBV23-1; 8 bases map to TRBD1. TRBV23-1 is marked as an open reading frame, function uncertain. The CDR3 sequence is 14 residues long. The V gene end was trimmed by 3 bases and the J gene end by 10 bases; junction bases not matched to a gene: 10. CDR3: CASSQGLDRALAFF. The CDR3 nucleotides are TGCGCCAGCAGTCAGGGATTGGACAGGGCCTTAGCTTTCTTT.

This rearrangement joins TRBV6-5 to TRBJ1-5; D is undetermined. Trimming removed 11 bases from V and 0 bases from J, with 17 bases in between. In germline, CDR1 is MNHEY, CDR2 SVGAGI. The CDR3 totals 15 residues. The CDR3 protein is CAELKDRYSNQPQHF. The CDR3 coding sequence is TGTGCCGAACTCAAAGATCGGTATAGCAATCAGCCCCAGCATTTT.

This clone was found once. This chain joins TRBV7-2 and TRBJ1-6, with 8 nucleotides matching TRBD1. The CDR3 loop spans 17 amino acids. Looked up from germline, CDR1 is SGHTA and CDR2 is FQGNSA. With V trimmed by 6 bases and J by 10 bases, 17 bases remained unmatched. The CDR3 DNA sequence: TGTGCCAGCAGACTTGCGGACGACAGGGGTTTTTGGTCACCCCTCCACTTT. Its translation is CASRLADDRGFWSPLHF.